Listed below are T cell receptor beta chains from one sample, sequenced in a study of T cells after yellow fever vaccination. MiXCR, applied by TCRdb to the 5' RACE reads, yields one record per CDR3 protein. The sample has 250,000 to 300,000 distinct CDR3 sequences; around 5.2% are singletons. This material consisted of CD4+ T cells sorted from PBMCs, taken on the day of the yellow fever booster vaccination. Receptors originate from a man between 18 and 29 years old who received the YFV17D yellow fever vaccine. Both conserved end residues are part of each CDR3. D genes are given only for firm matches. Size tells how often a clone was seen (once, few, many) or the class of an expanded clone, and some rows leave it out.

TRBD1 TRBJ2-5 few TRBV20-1 CSARVGRGFQYF TGCAGTGCTAGAGTTGGCAGGGGGTTCCAGTACTTC
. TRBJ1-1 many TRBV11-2 CASSVEPGYTEAFF TGTGCCAGCAGCGTAGAACCCGGGTACACTGAAGCTTTCTTT
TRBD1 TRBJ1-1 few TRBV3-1 CASSYDRVNTEAFF TGTGCCAGCAGCTACGACAGGGTGAACACTGAAGCTTTCTTT
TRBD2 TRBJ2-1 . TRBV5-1 CASSPGLDDQFF TGCGCCAGCAGCCCGGGACTAGATGACCAGTTCTTC
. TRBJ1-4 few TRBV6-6 CASSYQMGGATNEKLFF TGTGCCAGCAGTTACCAAATGGGGGGGGCAACTAATGAAAAACTGTTTTTT
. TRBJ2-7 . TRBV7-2 CASSSTRVEQYF TGTGCCAGCAGCTCTACTAGGGTCGAGCAGTACTTC
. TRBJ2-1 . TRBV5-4 CASSGPGPYNEQFF TGTGCCAGCAGCGGTCCAGGGCCCTACAATGAGCAGTTCTTC
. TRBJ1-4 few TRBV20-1 CSANYLNEKLFF TGCAGTGCTAATTACCTTAATGAAAAACTGTTTTTT
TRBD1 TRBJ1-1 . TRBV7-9 CASSLGTGRLTEAFF TGTGCCAGCAGCTTAGGGACAGGGAGGTTAACTGAAGCTTTCTTT
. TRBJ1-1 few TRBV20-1 CSASDSGAGGTEAFF TGCAGTGCTAGCGATTCAGGGGCGGGAGGCACTGAAGCTTTCTTT
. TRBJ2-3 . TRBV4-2 CASSQDLYGGTDTQYF TGTGCCAGCAGCCAAGATCTATACGGGGGCACAGATACGCAGTATTTT